The clone carrying this TCR beta chain has more than one count but fewer than ten. What it binds is unknown. This sample is part of a study of beta chain features in type 1 diabetes. Study overall: Summed over all samples, the examined sorted cells came to fewer than 120,000,000. Study outcomes and limitations: Within each of all four CD4+ subsets, Type 1 diabetes patients had TCRB CDR3s that were moderately but significantly shorter.

Sorted populations were all over 95% pure. cDNA synthesis used the whole RNA isolate, giving expressed TCRB sequences. Using immunoSEQ multiplex PCR, the repertoire was profiled, and TCRdb retains in-frame clones only, with some absent. The data contain a few hundred thousand clones, roughly 12% of them singletons. Germline V gene data show CDR1 as SGHDT and CDR2 as YYEEEE. The CDR3 loop spans 15 amino acids. V trimming: 2 bases; J trimming: 1 base; junction bases outside the gene matches: 5. The chain recombines TRBV5-6 with TRBJ2-7; 8 nucleotides match TRBD1. This clonotype was sampled from a young woman with type 1 diabetes. Sequencing input: naive CD4+ T cells from blood. The CDR3 DNA reads as TGTGCCAGCAGCTTCCGAGGACAGGGTTCCTACGAGCAGTACTTC. This translates into CASSFRGQGSYEQYF.